These T cell receptor beta chains were read from a single sample in a study of shared clonotypes between healthy human individuals. The method was immunoSEQ multiplex PCR; TCRdb's version includes in-frame clones alone and lacks a portion of them. Of about 1.9 million clones listed, about 94% are singletons. The sample was naive CD8+ T cells from PBMCs. All receptors come from a man between 18 and 29 years old in good health. Some clones in this sample may be carry-over from other donors' samples. The CDR3 runs from the conserved cysteine through the conserved F or W. D genes are given only for firm matches. Some rows mark clone size as missing; the rest say once, few, many or name a class of expanded clone.

j_gene	abundance	d_gene	v_gene	CDR3aa	CDR3nt
TRBJ2-1	-	TRBD1	TRBV5-1	CASSLVWDRGMGKRSYNEQFF	TGCGCCAGCAGCTTGGTATGGGACAGGGGGATGGGGAAGCGGAGCTACAATGAGCAGTTCTTC
TRBJ2-7	-	TRBD2	TRBV15	CATSMGEGSYEQYF	TGTGCCACCAGCATGGGGGAGGGCTCCTACGAGCAGTACTTC
TRBJ2-6	-	TRBD1	TRBV5-1	CASSWTGLNSGANVLTF	TGCGCCAGCAGCTGGACAGGGCTTAACTCTGGGGCCAACGTCCTGACTTTC
TRBJ2-3	few	-	TRBV11-2	CASSRKQRDTQYF	TGTGCCAGCAGCCGGAAACAGCGAGATACGCAGTATTTT
TRBJ1-5	-	-	TRBV7-2	CASSLDGQPQHF	TGTGCCAGCAGCTTAGACGGTCAGCCCCAGCATTTT
TRBJ2-5	-	-	TRBV10-3	CAISEVYQETQYF	TGTGCCATCAGTGAGGTGTACCAAGAGACCCAGTACTTC
TRBJ2-1	-	-	TRBV19	CASRVPGDEQFF	TGTGCCAGTAGAGTTCCCGGGGATGAGCAGTTCTTC
TRBJ2-3	-	-	TRBV28	CASSLLGASTDTQYF	TGTGCCAGCAGCCTGTTGGGGGCTAGCACAGATACGCAGTATTTT
TRBJ2-7	once	TRBD2	TRBV10-3	CAFAAGGTYEQYF	TGTGCCTTCGCGGCGGGAGGGACCTACGAGCAGTACTTC
TRBJ2-2	once	TRBD2	TRBV7-8	CASGYSGRPRNTGELFF	TGTGCCAGCGGGTATAGCGGGAGGCCTCGGAACACCGGGGAGCTGTTTTTT
TRBJ2-7	-	TRBD2	TRBV27	CARPSGRSYEQYF	TGTGCCCGCCCCAGCGGGAGGTCCTACGAGCAGTACTTC
TRBJ2-7	-	-	TRBV25-1	CASSEGQLSHEQYF	TGTGCCAGCAGTGAAGGACAGCTATCTCACGAGCAGTACTTC
TRBJ1-1	-	-	TRBV9	CASSVSRNTEAFF	TGTGCCAGCAGCGTATCTCGGAACACTGAAGCTTTCTTT
TRBJ2-7	-	TRBD1	TRBV29-1	CSVRDRVASFGEQYF	TGCAGCGTTAGGGACAGGGTCGCTTCATTTGGCGAGCAGTACTTC
TRBJ1-2	once	TRBD1	TRBV9	CASSGDREDNLYGYTF	TGTGCCAGCAGCGGGGACAGGGAGGACAACCTCTATGGCTACACCTTC
TRBJ2-1	-	-	TRBV28	CASSLYTPRGDNEQFF	TGTGCCAGCAGTTTATACACCCCCCGCGGAGACAATGAGCAGTTCTTC
TRBJ2-3	-	-	TRBV28	CASSLSDRRADTQYF	TGTGCCAGCAGTTTATCGGACAGGAGGGCAGATACGCAGTATTTT
TRBJ2-5	-	TRBD2	TRBV4-1	CASSQPGTSWSGLKYF	TGCGCCAGCAGCCAACCTGGGACTAGCTGGAGTGGCCTGAAGTACTTC
TRBJ2-5	-	TRBD1	TRBV5-6	CASSSGQSNRQYF	TGTGCCAGCAGCTCGGGACAGAGTAACCGGCAGTACTTC
TRBJ2-7	-	-	TRBV14	CASSQVSGPREQYF	TGTGCCAGCAGCCAAGTTTCAGGGCCTAGGGAGCAGTACTTC
TRBJ2-3	-	-	TRBV27	CASRAGGTDTQYF	TGTGCCAGCAGGGCAGGCGGGACCGATACGCAGTATTTT
TRBJ2-1	-	-	TRBV27	CASSLSIRNEQFF	TGTGCCAGCAGTTTATCGATACGGAATGAGCAGTTCTTC
TRBJ1-1	-	-	TRBV4-1	CASSQGGGLGTEAFF	TGCGCCAGCAGCCAAGGAGGAGGGCTCGGCACTGAAGCTTTCTTT
TRBJ1-5	-	TRBD1	TRBV19	CASMVRGVFQPQHF	TGTGCCAGTATGGTCAGGGGGGTTTTTCAGCCCCAGCATTTT
TRBJ2-1	-	-	TRBV27	CASSLSRGNEQFF	TGTGCCAGCAGTTTATCTAGGGGAAATGAGCAGTTCTTC
TRBJ2-7	-	-	TRBV13	CASSAELSYEQYF	TGTGCCAGCAGTGCCGAACTCTCCTACGAGCAGTACTTC
TRBJ2-7	-	TRBD1	TRBV5-1	CASNPGTGGPYEQYF	TGCGCCAGCAACCCCGGGACAGGGGGCCCCTACGAGCAGTACTTC
TRBJ2-7	-	TRBD1	TRBV27	CASTQTGTVYEQYF	TGTGCCAGCACCCAGACAGGGACCGTCTACGAGCAGTACTTC
TRBJ2-1	-	-	TRBV11-2	CASSSPWGVNEQFF	TGTGCCAGCAGCTCCCCGTGGGGAGTGAATGAGCAGTTCTTC
TRBJ1-2	-	-	TRBV5-4	CASSGTVENANYGYTF	TGTGCCAGCAGCGGGACGGTTGAAAATGCAAACTATGGCTACACCTTC
TRBJ2-2	-	TRBD1	TRBV19	CASSTIRDRGVSGELFF	TGTGCCAGTAGTACTATCCGGGACAGGGGAGTGTCCGGGGAGCTGTTTTTT
TRBJ2-7	-	TRBD1	TRBV13	CASSSSGTGLIEQYF	TGTGCCAGCAGCTCGTCCGGGACAGGCCTAATCGAGCAGTACTTC
TRBJ2-1	-	-	TRBV4-1	CASSQGPGRALYNEQFF	TGCGCCAGCAGCCAAGGTCCGGGGCGGGCTCTTTACAATGAGCAGTTCTTC
TRBJ1-3	-	TRBD1	TRBV6-4	CASSDSEAPGGSGNTIYF	TGTGCCAGCAGTGACTCAGAGGCCCCAGGGGGCTCTGGAAACACCATATATTTT
TRBJ2-7	-	-	TRBV5-1	CASSAGSGTYEQYF	TGCGCCAGCTCCGCGGGGTCAGGCACCTACGAGCAGTACTTC
TRBJ2-7	-	-	TRBV7-8	CASSLDVTPFEQYF	TGTGCCAGCAGCTTAGACGTGACCCCCTTCGAGCAGTACTTC
TRBJ2-7	-	-	TRBV14	CASSQEGTTIYEQYF	TGTGCCAGCAGCCAAGAGGGGACAACTATTTACGAGCAGTACTTC